The present entry profiles one T cell receptor beta chain with its context. Its matching antigen is unknown. The sample belongs to a study of long-term antiretroviral therapy in people with HIV. Overall study findings and caveats: Pre-ART clonal expansion yielded clones that dominated the repertoire at all time points. HIV repertoires had narrower CDR3 length ranges than controls.

Investigators performed immunoSEQ version v3.0 at survey level. Some clones are missing from TCRdb's copy, which holds only in-frame ones; the method was immunoSEQ multiplex PCR. The sample holds roughly 11,000 clones, over 70% seen once. The CDR3 covers 17 residues. Germline loops: CDR1 SEHNR, CDR2 FQNEAQ (reference sequence). V shed 2 bases, J shed 2 bases, and the junction held 3 bases outside the gene matches. The TCR sequence derives from a man aged 40-55 years with HIV. The chain links TRBV7-9 to TRBJ2-2, with 12 bases identical to TRBD2. Specimen: unsorted PBMCs, collected 3.1 years before starting antiretroviral therapy. Here the CDR3 DNA reads TGTGCCAGCAGCTTAACTAGCGGGAGGCTCAACACCGGGGAGCTGTTTTTT. Translating gives CASSLTSGRLNTGELFF.